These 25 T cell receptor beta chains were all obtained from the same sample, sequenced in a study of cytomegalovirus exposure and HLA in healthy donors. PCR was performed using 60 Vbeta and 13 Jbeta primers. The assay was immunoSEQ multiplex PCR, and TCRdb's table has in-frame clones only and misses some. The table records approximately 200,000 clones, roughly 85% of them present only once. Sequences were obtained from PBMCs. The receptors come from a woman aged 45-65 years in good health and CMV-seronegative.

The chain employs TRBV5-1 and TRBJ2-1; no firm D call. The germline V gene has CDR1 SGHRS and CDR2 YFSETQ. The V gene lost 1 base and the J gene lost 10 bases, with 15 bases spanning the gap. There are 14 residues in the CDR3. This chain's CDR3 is CASSLSARPLEQFF. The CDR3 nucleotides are TGCGCCAGCAGCTTGAGTGCCAGGCCCTTGGAGCAGTTCTTC.

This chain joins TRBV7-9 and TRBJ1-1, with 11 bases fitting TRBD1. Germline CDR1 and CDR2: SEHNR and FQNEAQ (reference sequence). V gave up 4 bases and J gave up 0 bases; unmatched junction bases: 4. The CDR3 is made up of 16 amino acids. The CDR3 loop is CASSSDRGLVNTEAFF. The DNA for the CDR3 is TGTGCCAGCAGCTCGGACAGGGGGCTGGTGAACACTGAAGCTTTCTTT.

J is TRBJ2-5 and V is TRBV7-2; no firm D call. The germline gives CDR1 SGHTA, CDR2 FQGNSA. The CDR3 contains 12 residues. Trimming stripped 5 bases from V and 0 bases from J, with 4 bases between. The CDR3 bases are TGTGCCAGCAGCCGGTACCAAGAGACCCAGTACTTC. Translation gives CASSRYQETQYF.

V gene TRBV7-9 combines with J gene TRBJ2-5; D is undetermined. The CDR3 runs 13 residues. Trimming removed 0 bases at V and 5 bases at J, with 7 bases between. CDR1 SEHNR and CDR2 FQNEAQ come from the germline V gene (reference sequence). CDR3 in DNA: TGTGCCAGCAGCTTAGCCTTCTCCGAGACCCAGTACTTC. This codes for CASSLAFSETQYF.

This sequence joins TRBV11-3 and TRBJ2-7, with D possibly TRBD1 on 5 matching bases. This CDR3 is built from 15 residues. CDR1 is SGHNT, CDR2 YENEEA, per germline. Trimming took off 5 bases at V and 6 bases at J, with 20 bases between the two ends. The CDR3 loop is CASSRNANTGFEQYF. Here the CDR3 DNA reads TGTGCCAGCAGCAGAAACGCTAACACAGGATTCGAGCAGTACTTC.

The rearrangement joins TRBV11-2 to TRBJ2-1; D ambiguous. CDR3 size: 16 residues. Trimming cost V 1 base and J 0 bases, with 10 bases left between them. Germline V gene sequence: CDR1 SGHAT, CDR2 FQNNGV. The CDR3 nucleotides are TGTGCCAGCAGCTTAGGGAGTCCTCGCTCCTACAATGAGCAGTTCTTC. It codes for CASSLGSPRSYNEQFF.

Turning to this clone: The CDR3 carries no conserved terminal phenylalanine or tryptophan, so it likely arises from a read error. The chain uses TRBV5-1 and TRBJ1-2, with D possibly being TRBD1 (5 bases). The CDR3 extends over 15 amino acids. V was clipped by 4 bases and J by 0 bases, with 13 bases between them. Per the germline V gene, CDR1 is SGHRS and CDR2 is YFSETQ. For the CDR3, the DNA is TGCGCCAGCAGCAAGACAGTGCCTTCTAACTATGGCTACACCCTC. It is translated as CASSKTVPSNYGYTL.

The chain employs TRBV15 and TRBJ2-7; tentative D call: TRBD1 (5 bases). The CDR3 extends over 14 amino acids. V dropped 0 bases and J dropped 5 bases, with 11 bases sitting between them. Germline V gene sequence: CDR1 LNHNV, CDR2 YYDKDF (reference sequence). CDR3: CATSRDQGLDEQYF. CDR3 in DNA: TGTGCCACCAGCAGAGATCAGGGATTGGACGAGCAGTACTTC.

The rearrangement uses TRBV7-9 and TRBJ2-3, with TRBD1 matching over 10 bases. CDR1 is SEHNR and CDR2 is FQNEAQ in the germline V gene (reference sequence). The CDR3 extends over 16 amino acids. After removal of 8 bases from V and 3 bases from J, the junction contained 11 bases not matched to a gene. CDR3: CASAPKGTGATDTQYF. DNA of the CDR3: TGTGCCAGCGCCCCGAAGGGGACAGGGGCTACAGATACGCAGTATTTT.

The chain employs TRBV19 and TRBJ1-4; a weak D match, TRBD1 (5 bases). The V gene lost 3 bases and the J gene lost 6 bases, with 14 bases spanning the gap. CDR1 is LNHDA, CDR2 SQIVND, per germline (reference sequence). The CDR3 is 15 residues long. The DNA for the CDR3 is TGTGCCAGTAGTATGGAGACAGAGTTGGATGAAAAACTGTTTTTT. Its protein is CASSMETELDEKLFF.

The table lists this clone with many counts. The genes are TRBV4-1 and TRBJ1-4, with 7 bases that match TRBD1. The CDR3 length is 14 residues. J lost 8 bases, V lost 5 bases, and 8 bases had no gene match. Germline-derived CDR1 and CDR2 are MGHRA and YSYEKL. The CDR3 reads CASSGDSLGEKLFF. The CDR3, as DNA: TGCGCCAGCAGCGGGGACAGTTTGGGCGAAAAACTGTTTTTT.

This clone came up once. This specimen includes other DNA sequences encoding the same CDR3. The CDR3 nucleotides read TGTGCCAGCAGTACAGGGAGGGACAATCAGCCCCAGCATTTT. Its protein is CASSTGRDNQPQHF. The gene calls are TRBV6-1 and TRBJ1-5; maybe TRBD1 (6 bases). Trimming stripped 5 bases from V and 3 bases from J, with 11 bases between. The V gene's germline CDR1 is MNHNS and CDR2 SASEGT. This CDR3 is 14 amino acids long.

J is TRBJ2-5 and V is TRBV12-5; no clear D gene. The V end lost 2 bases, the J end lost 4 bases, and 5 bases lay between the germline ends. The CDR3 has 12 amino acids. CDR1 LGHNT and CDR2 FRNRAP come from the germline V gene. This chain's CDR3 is CASGLTVETQYF. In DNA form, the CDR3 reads TGTGCTAGTGGTTTGACGGTAGAGACCCAGTACTTC.

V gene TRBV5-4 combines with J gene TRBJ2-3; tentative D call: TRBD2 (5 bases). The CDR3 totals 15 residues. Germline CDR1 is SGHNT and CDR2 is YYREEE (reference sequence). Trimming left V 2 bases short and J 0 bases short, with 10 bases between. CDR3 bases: TGTGCCAGCAGCTTCAGAGCTAGCAGCACAGATACGCAGTATTTT. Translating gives CASSFRASSTDTQYF.

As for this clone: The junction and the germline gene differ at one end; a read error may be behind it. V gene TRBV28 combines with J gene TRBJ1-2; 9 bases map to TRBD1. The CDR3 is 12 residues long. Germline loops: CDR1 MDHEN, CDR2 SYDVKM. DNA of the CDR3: TGTGCCAGCAGTTTTAGGACAGGGGTCAACCGATTC. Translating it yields CASSFRTGVNRF.

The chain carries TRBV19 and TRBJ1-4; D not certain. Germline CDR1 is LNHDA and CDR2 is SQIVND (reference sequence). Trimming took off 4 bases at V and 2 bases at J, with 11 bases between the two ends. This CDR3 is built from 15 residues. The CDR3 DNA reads TGTGCCAGTAGTAAAAGCTCCGGGACTAATGAAAAACTGTTTTTT. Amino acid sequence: CASSKSSGTNEKLFF.

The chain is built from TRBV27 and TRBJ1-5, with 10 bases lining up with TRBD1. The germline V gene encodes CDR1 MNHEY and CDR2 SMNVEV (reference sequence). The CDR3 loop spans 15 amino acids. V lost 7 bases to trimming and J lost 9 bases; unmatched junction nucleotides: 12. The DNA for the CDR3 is TGTGCCAGCAACCCGGGACAGGGGTTCACGGGGCCCCAGCATTTT. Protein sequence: CASNPGQGFTGPQHF.

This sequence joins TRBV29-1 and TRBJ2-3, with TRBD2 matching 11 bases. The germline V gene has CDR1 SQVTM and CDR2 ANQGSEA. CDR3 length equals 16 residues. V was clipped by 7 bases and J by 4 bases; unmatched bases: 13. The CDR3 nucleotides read TGCAGCGCTAGTCGCCTGACTAGCGGGAAGGCAGATACGCAGTATTTT. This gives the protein CSASRLTSGKADTQYF.

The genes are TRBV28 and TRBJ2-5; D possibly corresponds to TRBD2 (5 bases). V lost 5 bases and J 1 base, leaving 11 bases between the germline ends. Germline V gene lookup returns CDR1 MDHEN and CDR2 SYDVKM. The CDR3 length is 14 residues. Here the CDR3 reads CASSKQAGQETQYF. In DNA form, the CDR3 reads TGTGCCAGCAGTAAGCAGGCGGGCCAAGAGACCCAGTACTTC.

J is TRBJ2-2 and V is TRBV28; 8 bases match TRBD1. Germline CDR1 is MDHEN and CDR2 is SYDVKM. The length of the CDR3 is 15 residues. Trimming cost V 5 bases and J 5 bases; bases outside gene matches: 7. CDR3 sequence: CASSPSGGGTGELFF. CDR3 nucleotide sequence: TGTGCCAGCAGTCCCTCAGGGGGCGGAACCGGGGAGCTGTTTTTT.

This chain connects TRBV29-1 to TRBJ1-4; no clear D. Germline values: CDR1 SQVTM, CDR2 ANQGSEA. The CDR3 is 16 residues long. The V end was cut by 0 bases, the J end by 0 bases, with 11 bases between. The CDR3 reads CSVEDRHSSTNEKLFF. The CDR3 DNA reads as TGCAGCGTTGAAGATCGACACAGCTCAACTAATGAAAAACTGTTTTTT.

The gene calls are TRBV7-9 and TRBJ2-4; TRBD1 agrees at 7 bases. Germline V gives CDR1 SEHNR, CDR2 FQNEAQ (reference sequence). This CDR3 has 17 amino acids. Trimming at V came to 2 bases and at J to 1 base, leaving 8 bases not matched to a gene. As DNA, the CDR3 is TGTGCCAGCAGCTTAAGATCGGGACAGTCGGCCAAAAACATTCAGTACTTC. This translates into CASSLRSGQSAKNIQYF.

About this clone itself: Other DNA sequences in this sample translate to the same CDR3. The CDR3 reads CASSLAGSTDTQYF. CDR3 bases: TGTGCCAGCAGCTTAGCGGGCAGCACAGATACGCAGTATTTT. J is TRBJ2-3 and V is TRBV7-2; D call uncertain. Looked up from germline, CDR1 is SGHTA and CDR2 is FQGNSA. The germline V and J ends were trimmed by 0 bases and 0 bases, with 4 bases remaining between them. This CDR3 is 14 amino acids long. The full variable domain, completed using reference TRBV7-2 and TRBJ2-3, is GAGVSQSPSNKVTEKGKDVELRCDPISGHTALYWYRQSLGQGLEFLIYFQGNSAPDKSGLPSDRFSAERTGGSVSTLTIQRTQQEDSAVYLCASSLAGSTDTQYFGPGTRLTVL.

The CDR3 DNA follows: TGTGCCAGCAGTCCGTCATCAGGGGGCGAGCAGTACTTC. Translated, it gives CASSPSSGGEQYF. The rearrangement links TRBV6-6 to TRBJ2-7; 7 bases are shared with TRBD1. V lost 5 bases, J lost 6 bases, and 7 bases stayed unmatched. CDR1 and CDR2 from the germline V gene are MNHNY and SVGAGI (reference sequence). This CDR3 region has 13 residues.

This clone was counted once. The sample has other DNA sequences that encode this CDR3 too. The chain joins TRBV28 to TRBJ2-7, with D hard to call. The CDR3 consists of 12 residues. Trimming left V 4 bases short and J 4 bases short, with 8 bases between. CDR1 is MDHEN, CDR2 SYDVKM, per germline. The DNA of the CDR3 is TGTGCCAGCAGTTCCCTGAGTTACGAGCAGTACTTC. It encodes CASSSLSYEQYF. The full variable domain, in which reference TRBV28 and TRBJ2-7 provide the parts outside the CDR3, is DVKVTQSSRYLVKRTGEKVFLECVQDMDHENMFWYRQDPGLGLRLIYFSYDVKMKEKGDIPEGYSVSREKKERFSLILESASTNQTSMYLCASSSLSYEQYFGPGTRLTVT.